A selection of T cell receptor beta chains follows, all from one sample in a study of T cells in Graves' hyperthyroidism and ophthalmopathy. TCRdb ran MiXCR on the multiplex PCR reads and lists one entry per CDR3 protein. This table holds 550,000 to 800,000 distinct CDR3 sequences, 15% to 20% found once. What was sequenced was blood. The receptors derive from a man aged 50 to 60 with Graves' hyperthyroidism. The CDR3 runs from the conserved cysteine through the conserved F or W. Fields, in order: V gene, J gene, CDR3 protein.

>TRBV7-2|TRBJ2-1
CASSFGGLEVNEQFF
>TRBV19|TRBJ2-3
CASSTRTGGTDTQYF
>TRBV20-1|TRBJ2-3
CSAIRQGREADTQYF
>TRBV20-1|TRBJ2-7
CSATRDEQYF
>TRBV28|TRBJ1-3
CASSLFDKPGNTIYF
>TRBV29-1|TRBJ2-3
CSVSTGRGSTDTQYF
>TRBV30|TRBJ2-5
CAWSYSLETQYF
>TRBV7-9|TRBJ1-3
CASSLGGTGNTIYF
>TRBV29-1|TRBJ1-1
CSVYRDPTEAFF
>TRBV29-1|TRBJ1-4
CSVTIRDTGWKLFF
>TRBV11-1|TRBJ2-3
CASSLDAGGPDTQYF
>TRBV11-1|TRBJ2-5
CASNPTRGTSKKETQYF
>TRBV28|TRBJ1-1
CASSSPRTWLGTEAFF
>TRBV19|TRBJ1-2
CASSPGKNNYGYTF
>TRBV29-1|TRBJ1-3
CSVEDARGGKDTIYF
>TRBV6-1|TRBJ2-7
CASSRDRGEQYF
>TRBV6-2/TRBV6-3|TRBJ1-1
CASSVTDEYTEAFF
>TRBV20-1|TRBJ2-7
CSASGMSSYEHYF
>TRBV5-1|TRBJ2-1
CASSLEGRRYNEQFF
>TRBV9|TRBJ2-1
CASSQLGVHNEQFF
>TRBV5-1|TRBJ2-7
CASRAWTSGRVGVAQYF
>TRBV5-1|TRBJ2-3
CASSYLPGLAGSDTQYF
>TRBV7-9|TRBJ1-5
CASSSSADGSNQPQHF